This T cell receptor beta chain was obtained from a study of CD8 T cells in Susac syndrome. The authors sequenced TCR beta from blood CD8+ and CD4+ T cells. From germline, CDR1 is MNHEY and CDR2 SMNVEV (reference sequence). This CDR3 comprises 12 residues. Trimming took 6 bases from V and 10 from J, leaving 15 bases between them. RNA was extracted with the RNeasy kit, and a quantity of 0.5 to 1 ug was reverse transcribed using random hexamers. immunoSEQ multiplex PCR amplified TCR beta CDR3 across 54 Vbeta, 13 Jbeta. TCRdb re-analysed the immunoSEQ multiplex PCR reads in MiXCR, keeping a single row per CDR3 protein. This sample has about 94,000 distinct CDR3 sequences, with around 94% found just once.

This chain joins TRBV27 and TRBJ2-5; no clear D. The TCR comes from a human donor with Susac syndrome. Sample: CD4+ T cells from PBMCs. CDR3 DNA sequence: TGTGCCAGCAGAGGTCCACTGGGTAGCCAGTACTTC. It translates to CASRGPLGSQYF.